This TCR beta chain came from a study of blood T cell repertoires in COVID-19 (dated by TCRdb to the early 2020s). With regard to the full study: Samples from collaborators originated in the United States, Italy and Spain and spanned both the acute and convalescent phases of COVID-19. The prospective study material was composed of cDNA or gDNA derived from T cells, B-cell-depleted T cells, or PBMCs. The dataset comprised deeply sampled blood TCRbeta repertoires from subjects exposed to, actively infected with, or recovered from COVID-19. The repertoires were made available in a free public database intended to serve as a resource for research on the immune response to SARS-CoV-2. Samples came from the ongoing ImmuneRACE study (first 160 participants) plus 1,254 subjects from 6 global collaborators. Nearly every sample came with metadata listing a de-identified subject ID, COVID-19 status, age in years and sex. Where available, HLA class I and class II types were obtained from metadata supplied by the sample provider rather than from assay-based typing.

As to this clone: Its target antigen remains unknown. Per-base qualities were not stored, and no clone one base away is much larger.

The immunoSEQ Assay, a bias-controlled multiplex PCR, was used to amplify TCRbeta CDR3 regions from genomic DNA. As for the original processing: Nucleated cell counts per sample were estimated from amplification of reference gene primers within the assay. To quantify the absolute abundance of each unique TCRbeta CDR3 rearrangement, sequence reads were collapsed and filtered. Productive Simpson clonality was computed per sample as the square root of Simpson's diversity index over productive rearrangements. Sourced from immuneACCESS, this table was stored by TCRdb with only in-frame sequences that have V and J called. A share of the clones is absent; for the studies checked, an unresolved V gene accounts for under half, and the remainder has no known explanation. Clone size and V and J calls were adopted from that table, with D and trimming inferred from the DNA. The sample table lists 470,000 or so clones, 85% to 90% of them with a count of one. The ten largest make up 4.3% of the sample.

The full study reports these points: How much clinical and demographic metadata was included differed by source and by participant, and the metadata was provided uncurated.

Taken from the germline V gene, the CDR1 and CDR2 loops are KGHSH and LQKENI. The CDR3 sequence holds 15 residues, the cysteine and phenylalanine included. The read is trimmed to its CDR3 DNA, 45 bases read in frame from base 1. Ends trimmed: V by 0 bases, J by 8 bases; bases unmatched to a gene: 5. Each collaborating institution followed its own protocols to collect whole blood in K2EDTA tubes. For TCRbeta analysis, collaborator samples were shipped as frozen whole blood, as isolated PBMCs, or as DNA extracted from either sample type. This clonotype was sampled from a woman in her 30s with acute or convalescent COVID-19. The sequencing sample was made of peripheral blood. The chain is assembled from TRBV18 and TRBJ2-3; a stretch of 10 junction bases matches TRBD1. The CDR3 loop reads CASSPPGQGLSTQYF. The DNA sequence is as follows: TGTGCCAGCTCACCACCGGGACAGGGGTTGTCTACGCAGTATTTT.